This is a list of T cell receptor beta chains from one sample in a study of blood T cell repertoires in COVID-19. Here immunoSEQ multiplex PCR was the method, and the copy in TCRdb shows in-frame clones only, minus some. Among approximately 50,000 clones listed, 80% to 95% were seen once. The specimen sequenced was peripheral blood. These TCRs come from a man aged 50-60 years with active COVID-19. Each CDR3 is given with its conserved first and last residue. D genes are given only for firm matches. Clone size is stated in some rows and not others, as once, few, many or a class when expanded.

abundance	d_gene	v_gene	len	j_gene	CDR3nt	CDR3aa
-	-	TRBV6-2/TRBV6-3	13	TRBJ1-6	TGTGCCAGCAGCCGGGGAGGTAATTCACCCCTCCACTTT	CASSRGGNSPLHF
-	-	TRBV9	15	TRBJ1-3	TGTGCCAGCAGCGCCCGAGAGGTCTCTGGAAACACCATATATTTT	CASSAREVSGNTIYF
-	TRBD2	TRBV27	20	TRBJ2-3	TGTGCCAGCAGTTCCCCCCCTACTAGCGGGGGGGCTGGGAACACAGATACGCAGTATTTT	CASSSPPTSGGAGNTDTQYF
-	TRBD1	TRBV6-5	14	TRBJ1-2	TGTGCCAGCAGGTATCGGACAGGGGGCTATGGCTACACCTTC	CASRYRTGGYGYTF
-	-	TRBV24-1	17	TRBJ1-5	TGTGCCACCAGTGTTGGGGGGGTCCCCTATAGCAATCAGCCCCAGCATTTT	CATSVGGVPYSNQPQHF
-	-	TRBV2	13	TRBJ1-2	TGTGCCAGCAGGGCCGACAAGCCTGGTGGCTACACCTTC	CASRADKPGGYTF
-	-	TRBV6-6	14	TRBJ1-2	TGTGCCAGCAGTCCAGGGCTAGCTAACTATGGCTACACCTTC	CASSPGLANYGYTF
-	TRBD2	TRBV5-1	15	TRBJ2-1	TGCGCCAGCAGCTCGGCTAGCGGGAGGGCCGCTGAGCAGTTCTTC	CASSSASGRAAEQFF
-	-	TRBV28	15	TRBJ1-1	TGTGCCAGCAGTGACCCGACAGTTATGAACACTGAAGCTTTCTTT	CASSDPTVMNTEAFF
-	TRBD2	TRBV5-6	17	TRBJ2-2	TGTGCCAGCAGCTTGCCGTCGGGGGGACGATACACCGGGGAGCTGTTTTTT	CASSLPSGGRYTGELFF
-	-	TRBV7-2	14	TRBJ1-1	TGTGCCAGCAGCCCCGCAGGGCTACCGACTGAAGCTTTCTTT	CASSPAGLPTEAFF
-	TRBD1	TRBV18	15	TRBJ2-7	TGTGCCAGCTCACCAGGGACAGGGCCTTCCTACGAGCAGTACTTC	CASSPGTGPSYEQYF
-	TRBD1	TRBV20-1	15	TRBJ1-5	TGCAGTGCTAGTAGAGAGACAGGGGGCAATCAGCCCCAGCATTTT	CSASRETGGNQPQHF
once	-	TRBV18	13	TRBJ2-7	TGTGCCAGCTCACCACACAGAACCTACGAGCAGTACTTC	CASSPHRTYEQYF
-	TRBD2	TRBV5-1	17	TRBJ2-6	TGCGCCAGCAAACTAGCGGGAGTGAGGTCTGGGGCCAACGTCCTGACTTTC	CASKLAGVRSGANVLTF
-	-	TRBV1	15	TRBJ2-5	TGCACCAGCAGCCAAGGTGGTAGCGGGCCAGAGACCCAGTACTTC	CTSSQGGSGPETQYF
once	-	TRBV27	16	TRBJ2-5	TGTGCCAGCAGTTATGTTGGGTGGCAGGGTCAAGAGACCCAGTACTTC	CASSYVGWQGQETQYF
once	-	TRBV30	12	TRBJ1-1	TGTGCCTGGGATACACAGGGCACTGAAGCTTTCTTT	CAWDTQGTEAFF
-	TRBD1	TRBV3-1/TRBV3-2	12	TRBJ1-1	TGTGCCAGCAGCCAATGGACAGGGGAAGCTTTCTTT	CASSQWTGEAFF
-	-	TRBV5-1	13	TRBJ1-6	TGCGCCAGCAGACTCGACACGAATTCACCCCTCCACTTT	CASRLDTNSPLHF
few	-	TRBV5-4	15	TRBJ2-7	TGTGCCAGCAGCTCGGTGCGGGGAATCTCCTACGAGCAGTACTTC	CASSSVRGISYEQYF
once	TRBD2	TRBV4-1	16	TRBJ2-3	TGCGCCAGCAGCCAACAGAGCGGGGGGGCGGGAGATACGCAGTATTTT	CASSQQSGGAGDTQYF
-	TRBD1	TRBV10-3	16	TRBJ1-1	TGTGCCATCAAAAACTATAGGACAGGAGGGAACACTGAAGCTTTCTTT	CAIKNYRTGGNTEAFF
-	-	TRBV5-1	14	TRBJ1-5	TGCGCCAGCAGCTTGGGAGGGGGGGCTCAGCCCCAGCATTTT	CASSLGGGAQPQHF
once	-	TRBV4-3	15	TRBJ1-2	TGCGCCAGCAGCCCAGCCGGAGGGACTAACTATGGCTACACCTTC	CASSPAGGTNYGYTF
-	TRBD1	TRBV10-3	13	TRBJ2-7	TGTGCCATCAGGGGGGACAGCTCCTACGAGCAGTACTTC	CAIRGDSSYEQYF
-	-	TRBV11-3	12	TRBJ2-1	TGTGCCAGCAGCCCCGGAGACTCGTCGAAGTTCTTC	CASSPGDSSKFF
-	-	TRBV29-1	13	TRBJ2-5	TGCAGCGCCTCTTCAGGGGTCGGGGAGACCCAGTACTTC	CSASSGVGETQYF
-	-	TRBV11-2	12	TRBJ1-1	TGTGCCAGCAGCACAGGGATCACTGAAGCTTTCTTT	CASSTGITEAFF
-	-	TRBV11-2	15	TRBJ2-1	TGTGCCAGCAGCTTCCGAGCCCTGTATCCGGAGGAGCAGTTCTTC	CASSFRALYPEEQFF
-	-	TRBV3-1/TRBV3-2	12	TRBJ1-1	TGTGCCAGCAGCCGAGGAAACACTGAAGCTTTCTTT	CASSRGNTEAFF
once	TRBD2	TRBV28	22	TRBJ2-1	TGTGCCAGCAGTTTGGGTCACGGCCGGCTAGCGGGGGGGCTCAATCTAAACAATGAGCAGTTCTTC	CASSLGHGRLAGGLNLNNEQFF
-	-	TRBV10-2	14	TRBJ1-1	TGCGCCAGCAACGAAGGGAAGCGGGGCCCGGCGGCTTTCTTT	CASNEGKRGPAAFF
-	-	TRBV29-1	11	TRBJ1-2	TGCAGCGTTGTTTTAAACTATGGCTACACCTTC	CSVVLNYGYTF
-	TRBD2	TRBV2	13	TRBJ2-3	TGTGCCAGCAGTGAGGCGGGAGACGATACGCAGTATTTT	CASSEAGDDTQYF
-	TRBD2	TRBV11-3	15	TRBJ2-1	TGTGCCAGCAGCCGGACTAGCGGGAGCCTCTTTGAGCAGTTCTTC	CASSRTSGSLFEQFF